This T cell receptor (beta chain) was recorded in a study of blood T cell repertoires in COVID-19 (dated by TCRdb to the early 2020s). About the investigation overall: The collaborator samples originated in the United States, Italy and Spain and spanned the acute and convalescent phases of COVID-19. The prospective study material was composed of cDNA or gDNA derived from T cells, B-cell-depleted T cells, or PBMCs. Deeply sampled blood TCRbeta repertoires from subjects exposed to, actively infected with, or recovered from COVID-19 were included in the dataset. The repertoires were made available in a free public database intended to serve as a resource for research on the immune response to SARS-CoV-2. Samples came from the ongoing ImmuneRACE study (first 160 participants) plus 1,254 subjects from 6 global collaborators. Nearly every sample came with metadata listing a de-identified subject ID, COVID-19 status, age in years and sex. HLA class I and class II types, where available, came from metadata supplied by the sample provider rather than from assay-based typing. Overall study results and their limits: The amount of clinical and demographic metadata varied by source and participant and was provided uncurated.

This clone was counted a single time. Its cognate antigen has yet to be identified. No quality values exist for individual bases; no much larger clone is one base distant. The immunoSEQ Assay, a bias-controlled multiplex PCR, was used to amplify TCRbeta CDR3 regions from genomic DNA. Per the authors' processing: Within the assay, amplification of reference gene primers was used to estimate how many nucleated cells each sample contained. To quantify the absolute abundance of each unique TCRbeta CDR3 rearrangement, sequence reads were collapsed and filtered. For each sample, productive Simpson clonality was calculated as the square root of Simpson's diversity index over productive rearrangements. The immuneACCESS repertoire file appears here via TCRdb, limited to in-frame rearrangements. These files lack a portion of the clones; in checked studies, under half of the deficit traces to unresolved V genes, and the cause of the others is not known. The V and J calls and clone size come from that table; D and trimming were worked out from the DNA. The sample includes roughly 82,000 clones, with around 91% observed a single time. About 1% of the sample is in the top ten clones.

The collaborating institutions used their own protocols to collect whole blood in K2EDTA tubes. For TCRbeta analysis, collaborator samples were shipped as frozen whole blood, as isolated PBMCs, or as DNA extracted from either sample type. The sequence was obtained from a woman between 45 and 60 years old in a cohort sampled during active COVID-19. Sequenced: peripheral blood.

The DNA reads TGTGCCAGCAGTCCCTGGGGGCTAACCTACGAGCAGTACTTC. Translated, this gives CASSPWGLTYEQYF. The chain joins TRBV27 to TRBJ2-7, with TRBD1 perhaps the D gene, on 6 matching bases. Relative to germline, V is 5 bases shorter and J is 2 bases shorter, with 13 bases between their ends. Including cysteine and phenylalanine, the CDR3 has 14 amino acids. Kept here is only the CDR3 DNA, which spans 42 bases and is read in frame from base 1. Taken from the germline V gene (reference sequence), the CDR1 and CDR2 loops are MNHEY and SMNVEV.